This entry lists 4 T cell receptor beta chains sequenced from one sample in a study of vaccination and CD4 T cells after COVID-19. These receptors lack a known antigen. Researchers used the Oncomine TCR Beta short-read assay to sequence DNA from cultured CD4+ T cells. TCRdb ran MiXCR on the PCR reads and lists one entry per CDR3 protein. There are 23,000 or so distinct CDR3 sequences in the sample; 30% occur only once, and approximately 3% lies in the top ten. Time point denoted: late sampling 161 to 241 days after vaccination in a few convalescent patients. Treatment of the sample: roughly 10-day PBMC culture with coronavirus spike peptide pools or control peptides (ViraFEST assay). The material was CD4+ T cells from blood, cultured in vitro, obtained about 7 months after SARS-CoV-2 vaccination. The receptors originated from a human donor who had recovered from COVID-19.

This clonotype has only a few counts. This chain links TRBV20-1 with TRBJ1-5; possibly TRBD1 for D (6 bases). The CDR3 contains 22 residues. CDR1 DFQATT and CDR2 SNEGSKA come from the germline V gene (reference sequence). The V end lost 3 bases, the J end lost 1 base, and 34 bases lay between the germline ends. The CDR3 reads CSASRPTAYRVGVFWSNQPQHF. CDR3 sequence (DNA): TGCAGTGCTAGTCGCCCTACTGCATACAGGGTGGGGGTATTTTGGAGCAATCAGCCCCAGCATTTT.

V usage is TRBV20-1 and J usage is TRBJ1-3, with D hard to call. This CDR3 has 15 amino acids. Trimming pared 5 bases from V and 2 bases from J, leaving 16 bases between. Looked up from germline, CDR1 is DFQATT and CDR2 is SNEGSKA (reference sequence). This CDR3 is CSASLPARTGNTIYF. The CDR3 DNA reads TGCAGTGCTTCCCTCCCGGCAAGAACTGGAAACACCATATATTTT.

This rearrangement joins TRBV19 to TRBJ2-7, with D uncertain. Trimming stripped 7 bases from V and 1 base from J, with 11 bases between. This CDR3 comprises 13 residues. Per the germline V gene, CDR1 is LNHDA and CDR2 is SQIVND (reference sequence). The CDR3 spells CASKAANSYEQYF. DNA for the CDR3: TGTGCCAGTAAAGCAGCGAATTCCTACGAGCAGTACTTC.

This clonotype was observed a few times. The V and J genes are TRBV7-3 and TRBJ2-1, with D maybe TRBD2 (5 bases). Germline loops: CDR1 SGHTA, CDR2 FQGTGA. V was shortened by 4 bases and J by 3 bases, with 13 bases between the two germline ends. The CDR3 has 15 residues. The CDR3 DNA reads TGTGCCAGCAGCTCCGGCCCGGGGATCTACAATGAGCAGTTCTTC. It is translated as CASSSGPGIYNEQFF. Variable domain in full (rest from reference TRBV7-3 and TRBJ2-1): GAGVSQTPSNKVTEKGKYVELRCDPISGHTALYWYRQSLGQGPEFLIYFQGTGAADDSGLPNDRFFAVRPEGSVSTLKIQRTERGDSAVYLCASSSGPGIYNEQFFGPGTRLTVL.